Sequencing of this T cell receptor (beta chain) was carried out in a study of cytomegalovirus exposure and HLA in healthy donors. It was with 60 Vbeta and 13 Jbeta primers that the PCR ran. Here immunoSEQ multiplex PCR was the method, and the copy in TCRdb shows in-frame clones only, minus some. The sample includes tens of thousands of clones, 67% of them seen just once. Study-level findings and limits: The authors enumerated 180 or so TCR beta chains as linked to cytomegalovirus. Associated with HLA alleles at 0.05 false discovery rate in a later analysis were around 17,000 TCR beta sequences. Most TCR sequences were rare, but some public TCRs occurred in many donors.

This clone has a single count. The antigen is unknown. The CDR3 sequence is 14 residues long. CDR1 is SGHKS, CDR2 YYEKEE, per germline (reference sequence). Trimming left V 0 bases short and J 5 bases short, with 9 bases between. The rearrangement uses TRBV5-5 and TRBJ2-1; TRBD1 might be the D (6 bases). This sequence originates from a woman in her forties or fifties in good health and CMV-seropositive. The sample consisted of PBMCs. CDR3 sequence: CASSLVPGDNEQFF. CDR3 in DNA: TGTGCCAGCAGCTTGGTCCCAGGGGACAATGAGCAGTTCTTC.